This TCR beta chain derives from a study of Ad26.COV2.S vaccination and SARS-CoV-2 variants. General study results and limits: Vaccinees displayed broader spike-specific TCR repertoires than placebo recipients. Non-spike TCR breadth did not differ much between vaccine and placebo recipients.

The CDR3 totals 13 residues. Germline CDR1 reads LNHDA; CDR2 reads SQIVND (reference sequence). As concerns this clone: Its antigen remains unknown. An end of the junction does not agree with germline; a read error may underlie this.

The treatment: about 20 received Ad26.COV2.S at low or high dose, single or two shots; about five received placebo; per-sample allocation not given. Sampling was done on day 63 after the first vaccine or placebo injection. Within Boston, the person who donated was an adult of 18-55 years. Wuhan-strain SARS-CoV-2 spike was expressed by the Ad26 vector that made up the vaccine. Only in-frame clones appear in the TCRdb table, and some are missing; sequencing was by immunoSEQ multiplex PCR. The sample yields roughly 380,000 clones, 80% to 90% seen once. This receptor was taken from a person between 18 and 65 years old who received the Ad26.COV2.S COVID-19 vaccine or a placebo. The gene calls are TRBV19 and TRBJ1-2; the D gene is possibly TRBD1 (5 bases). The source material was peripheral blood, sampled in a trial of Ad26.COV2.S vaccine versus placebo. CDR3 nucleotides: TGTGCGAGTAGGGAGGGACGGGCGTTTGGCTACACCTTC. Its protein product is CASREGRAFGYTF.